This record concerns one TCR beta chain sequence. Trimming took off 5 bases at V and 0 bases at J, with 12 bases between the two ends. The CDR3 is made up of 15 amino acids. Germline V gives CDR1 MNHEY, CDR2 SVGAGI. How the authors handled the data: Scientists estimated how many nucleated cells there were by amplifying reference gene primers. Generated by immunoSEQ multiplex PCR, the TCRdb table keeps only in-frame clones and is missing some. The DNA was the basis for D and trimming; V, J and clone size are from that table. The table lists under 300,000 clones, about 85% of them singletons, with about 4% in the top ten. The source of the sample is a study of blood T cell repertoires in COVID-19. Across the whole study: Material from acute and convalescent COVID-19 was sourced from the United States, Italy and Spain. From T cells, B-cell-depleted T cells, or PBMCs came the material, which was cDNA or gDNA.

The specimen was peripheral blood. The clonotype comes from a young man with active or convalescent COVID-19. The rearrangement uses TRBV6-5 and TRBJ2-3; no reliable D call. The DNA for the CDR3 is TGTGCCAGCAGTCGGTCGCGGCTAAGCACAGATACGCAGTATTTT. This encodes CASSRSRLSTDTQYF.